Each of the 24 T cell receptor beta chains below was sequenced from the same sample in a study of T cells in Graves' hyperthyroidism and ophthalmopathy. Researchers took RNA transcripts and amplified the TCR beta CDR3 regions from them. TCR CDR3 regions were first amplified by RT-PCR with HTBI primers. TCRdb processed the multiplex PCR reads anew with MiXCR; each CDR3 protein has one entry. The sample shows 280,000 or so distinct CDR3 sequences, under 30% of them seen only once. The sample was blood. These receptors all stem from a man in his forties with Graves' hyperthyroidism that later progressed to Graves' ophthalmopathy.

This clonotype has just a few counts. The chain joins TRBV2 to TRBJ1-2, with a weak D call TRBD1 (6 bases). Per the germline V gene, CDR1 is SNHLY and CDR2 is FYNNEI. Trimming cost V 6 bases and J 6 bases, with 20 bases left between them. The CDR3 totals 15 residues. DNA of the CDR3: TGTGCCAGCAGCCCGCTTTCGGGGGGCGTAGATGGCTACACCTTC. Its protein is CASSPLSGGVDGYTF.

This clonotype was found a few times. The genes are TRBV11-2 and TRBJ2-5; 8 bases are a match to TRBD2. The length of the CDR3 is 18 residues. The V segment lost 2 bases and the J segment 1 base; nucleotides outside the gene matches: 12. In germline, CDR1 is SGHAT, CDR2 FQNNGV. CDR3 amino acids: CASSLRRWVREVQETQYF. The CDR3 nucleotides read TGTGCCAGCAGCTTAAGGCGTTGGGTGCGGGAGGTCCAAGAGACCCAGTACTTC.

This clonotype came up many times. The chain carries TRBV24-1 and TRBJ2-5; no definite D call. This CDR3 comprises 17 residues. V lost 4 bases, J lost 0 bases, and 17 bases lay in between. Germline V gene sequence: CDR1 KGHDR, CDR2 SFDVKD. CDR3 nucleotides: TGTGCCACCAGTGACTCCCCTCCATGGCGGTACCAAGAGACCCAGTACTTC. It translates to CATSDSPPWRYQETQYF.

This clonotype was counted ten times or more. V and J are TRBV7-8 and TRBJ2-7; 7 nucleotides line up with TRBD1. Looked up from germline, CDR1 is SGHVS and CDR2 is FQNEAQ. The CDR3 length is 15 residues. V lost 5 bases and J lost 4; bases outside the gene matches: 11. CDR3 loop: CASSQLTGAVYEQYF. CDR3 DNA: TGTGCCAGCAGCCAACTAACAGGGGCCGTTTACGAGCAGTACTTC. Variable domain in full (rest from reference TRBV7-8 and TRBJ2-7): GAGVSQSPRYKVAKRGQDVALRCDPISGHVSLFWYQQALGQGPEFLTYFQNEAQLDKSGLPSDRFFAERPEGSVSTLKIQRTQQEDSAVYLCASSQLTGAVYEQYFGPGTRLTVT.

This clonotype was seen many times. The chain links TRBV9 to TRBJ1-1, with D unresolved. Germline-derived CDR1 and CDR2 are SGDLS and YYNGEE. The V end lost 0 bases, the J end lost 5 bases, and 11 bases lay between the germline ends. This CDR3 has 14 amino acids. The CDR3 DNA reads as TGTGCCAGCAGCGTAGGAGGGTTAGAGACTGAAGCTTTCTTT. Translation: CASSVGGLETEAFF.

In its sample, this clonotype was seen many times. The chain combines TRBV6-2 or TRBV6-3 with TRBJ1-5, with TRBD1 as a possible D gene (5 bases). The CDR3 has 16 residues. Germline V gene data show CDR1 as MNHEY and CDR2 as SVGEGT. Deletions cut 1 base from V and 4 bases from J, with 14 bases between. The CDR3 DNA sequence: TGTGCCAGCAGTTACTACTTGGCAGGGAAGAATCAGCCCCAGCATTTT. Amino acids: CASSYYLAGKNQPQHF.

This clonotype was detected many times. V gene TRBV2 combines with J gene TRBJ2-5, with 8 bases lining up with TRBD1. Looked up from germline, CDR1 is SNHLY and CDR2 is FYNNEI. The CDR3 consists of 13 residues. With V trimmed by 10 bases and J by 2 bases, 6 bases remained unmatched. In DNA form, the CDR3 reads TGTGCCACTACCGGGACAGGTCAAGAGACCCAGTACTTC. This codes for CATTGTGQETQYF.

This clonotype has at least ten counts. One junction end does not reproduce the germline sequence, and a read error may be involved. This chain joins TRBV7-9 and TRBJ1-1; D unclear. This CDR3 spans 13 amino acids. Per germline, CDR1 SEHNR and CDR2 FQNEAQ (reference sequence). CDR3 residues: CASSFSGNAEAFF. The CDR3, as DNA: TGTGCCAGCAGCTTCTCCGGGAACGCTGAAGCTTTCTTT.

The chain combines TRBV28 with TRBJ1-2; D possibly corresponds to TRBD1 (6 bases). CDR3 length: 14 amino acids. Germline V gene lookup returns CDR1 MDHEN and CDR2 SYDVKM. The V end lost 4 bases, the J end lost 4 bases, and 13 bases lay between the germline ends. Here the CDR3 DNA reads TGTGCCAGCAGTTCCGGGGGCAGGGCCTATGGCTACACCTTC. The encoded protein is CASSSGGRAYGYTF.

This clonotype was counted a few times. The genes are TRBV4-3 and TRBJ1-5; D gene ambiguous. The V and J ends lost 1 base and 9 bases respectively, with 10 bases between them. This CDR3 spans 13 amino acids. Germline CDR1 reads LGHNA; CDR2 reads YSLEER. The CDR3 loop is CASSQAPAWPQHF. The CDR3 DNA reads TGCGCCAGCAGCCAAGCGCCGGCGTGGCCCCAGCATTTT.

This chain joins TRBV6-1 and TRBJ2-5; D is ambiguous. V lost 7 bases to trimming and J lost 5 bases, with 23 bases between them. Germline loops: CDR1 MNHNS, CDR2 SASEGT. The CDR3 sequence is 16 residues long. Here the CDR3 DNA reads TGTGCCAGCATAAGGAATTACCGACGGACCCCTGAGACCCAGTACTTC. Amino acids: CASIRNYRRTPETQYF.

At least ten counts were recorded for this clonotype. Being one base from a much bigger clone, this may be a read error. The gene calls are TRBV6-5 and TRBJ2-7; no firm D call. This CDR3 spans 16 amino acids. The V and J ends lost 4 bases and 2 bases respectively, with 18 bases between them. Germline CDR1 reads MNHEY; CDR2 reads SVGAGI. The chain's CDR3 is CASSSNWGQSPYEQYF. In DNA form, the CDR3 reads TGTGCCAGCAGTTCGAACTGGGGTCAGAGCCCCTACGAGCAGTACTTC.

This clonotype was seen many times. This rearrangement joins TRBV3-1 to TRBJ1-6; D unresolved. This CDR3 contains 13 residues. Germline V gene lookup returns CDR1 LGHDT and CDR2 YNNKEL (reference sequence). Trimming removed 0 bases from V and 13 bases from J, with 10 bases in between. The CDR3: CASSQDPVVPLHF. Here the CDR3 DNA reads TGTGCCAGCAGCCAAGATCCGGTGGTTCCCCTCCACTTT.

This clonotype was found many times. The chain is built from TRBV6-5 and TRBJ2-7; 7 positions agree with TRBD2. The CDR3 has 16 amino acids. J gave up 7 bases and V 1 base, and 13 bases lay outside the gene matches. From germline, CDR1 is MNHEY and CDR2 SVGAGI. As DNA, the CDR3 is TGTGCCAGCAGTTACTTCCTCGCTAGCGGTCTACGAGAGCAGTACTTC. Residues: CASSYFLASGLREQYF.

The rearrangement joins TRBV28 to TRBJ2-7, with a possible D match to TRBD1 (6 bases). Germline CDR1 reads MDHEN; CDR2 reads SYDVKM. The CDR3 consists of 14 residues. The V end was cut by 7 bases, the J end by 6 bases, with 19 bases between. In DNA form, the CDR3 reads TGTGCCAGCATTACCCGAGACAGGCCTTCCGAGCAGTACTTC. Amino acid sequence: CASITRDRPSEQYF.

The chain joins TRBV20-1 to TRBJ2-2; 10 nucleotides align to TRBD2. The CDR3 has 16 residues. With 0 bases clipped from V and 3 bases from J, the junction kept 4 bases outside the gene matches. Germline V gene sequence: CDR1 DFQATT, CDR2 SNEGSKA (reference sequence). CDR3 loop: CSARDNSGRDTGELFF. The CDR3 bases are TGCAGTGCTAGAGATAACAGCGGGAGGGACACCGGGGAGCTGTTTTTT.

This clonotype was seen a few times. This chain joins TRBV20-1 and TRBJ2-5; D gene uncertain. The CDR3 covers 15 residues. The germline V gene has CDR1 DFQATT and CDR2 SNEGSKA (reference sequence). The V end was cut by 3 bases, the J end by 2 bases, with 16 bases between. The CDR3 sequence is CSARTTSTAQETQYF. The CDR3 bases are TGCAGTGCTAGGACCACGTCTACCGCACAAGAGACCCAGTACTTC.

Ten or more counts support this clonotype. The CDR3 DNA sequence: TGCAGTGCTAGAGTATCAGGGCCCCATCAGCCCCAGCATTTT. Its protein is CSARVSGPHQPQHF. This chain joins TRBV20-1 and TRBJ1-5, with a weak D call TRBD1 (5 bases). CDR1 DFQATT and CDR2 SNEGSKA come from the germline V gene (reference sequence). The ends were cut back, 1 base at V and 5 bases at J, with 12 bases in the middle. The CDR3 length is 14 residues.

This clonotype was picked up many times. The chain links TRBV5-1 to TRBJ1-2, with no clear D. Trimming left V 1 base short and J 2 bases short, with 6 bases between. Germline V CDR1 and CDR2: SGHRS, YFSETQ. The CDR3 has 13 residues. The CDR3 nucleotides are TGCGCCAGCAGCTTGATAGTGAACTATGGCTACACCTTC. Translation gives CASSLIVNYGYTF.

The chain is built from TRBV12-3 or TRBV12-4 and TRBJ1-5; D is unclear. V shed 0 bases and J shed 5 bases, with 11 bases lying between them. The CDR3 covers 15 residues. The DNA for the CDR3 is TGTGCCAGCAGTTTAGCAGTATCCGGGGATCAGCCCCAGCATTTT. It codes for CASSLAVSGDQPQHF.

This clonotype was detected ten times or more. The DNA for the CDR3 is TGTGCCAGCAGTTTATCCCCGGGACTAGCGGACTACGAGCAGTACTTC. It yields the protein CASSLSPGLADYEQYF. The chain recombines TRBV27 with TRBJ2-7; TRBD2 aligns across 11 bases. V gave up 0 bases and J gave up 3 bases; unmatched junction bases: 4. The CDR3 loop spans 16 amino acids. Per the germline V gene, CDR1 is MNHEY and CDR2 is SMNVEV (reference sequence).

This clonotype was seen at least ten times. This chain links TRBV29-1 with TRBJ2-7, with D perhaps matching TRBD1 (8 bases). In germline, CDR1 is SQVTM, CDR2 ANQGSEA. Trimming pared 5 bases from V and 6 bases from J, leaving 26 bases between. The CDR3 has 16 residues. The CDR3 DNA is TGCAGCGTTAAACAATGGACAGGGAGGGTTTCGAGCGAGCAGTACTTC. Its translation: CSVKQWTGRVSSEQYF.

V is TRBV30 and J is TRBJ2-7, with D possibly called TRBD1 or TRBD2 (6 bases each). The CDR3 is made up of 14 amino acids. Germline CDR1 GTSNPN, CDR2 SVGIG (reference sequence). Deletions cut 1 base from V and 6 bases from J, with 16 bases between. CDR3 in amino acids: CAWSAFRRGREQYF. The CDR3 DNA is TGTGCCTGGAGTGCTTTTCGACGGGGGCGCGAGCAGTACTTC.

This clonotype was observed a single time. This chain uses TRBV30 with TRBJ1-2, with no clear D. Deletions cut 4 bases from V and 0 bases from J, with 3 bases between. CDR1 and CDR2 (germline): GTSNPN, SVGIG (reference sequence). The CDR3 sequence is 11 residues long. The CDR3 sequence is CAWNANYGYTF. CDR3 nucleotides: TGTGCCTGGAATGCTAACTATGGCTACACCTTC.